This is a list of T cell receptor beta chains from one sample in a study of monozygotic twins with inflammatory bowel disease. TCRdb reprocessed the 5' RACE reads; each CDR3 protein has one entry and no DNA is given. The sample's table shows some 300,000 distinct CDR3 sequences. The sample comprised blood. The receptors originated from a human donor with ulcerative colitis or Crohn's disease, or a healthy co-twin of an affected twin (not recorded which). Each CDR3 is given with its conserved first and last residue.

V gene: TRBV20-1; J gene: TRBJ2-3; CDR3 protein: CSARLGSADTQYF
V gene: TRBV6-2/TRBV6-3; J gene: TRBJ1-5; CDR3 protein: CASSYSFRAGNQPQHF
V gene: TRBV27; J gene: TRBJ2-1; CDR3 protein: CASSFGGGIYNEQFF
V gene: TRBV5-1; J gene: TRBJ2-2; CDR3 protein: CASSLDLAGATGELFF
V gene: TRBV6-2/TRBV6-3; J gene: TRBJ1-6; CDR3 protein: CASNRGSYNSPLHF
V gene: TRBV7-2; J gene: TRBJ2-3; CDR3 protein: CASSLGLAGGADTQYF
V gene: TRBV6-1; J gene: TRBJ2-3; CDR3 protein: CASASGRSTDTQYF
V gene: TRBV7-2; J gene: TRBJ2-3; CDR3 protein: CASSIRTGSTDTQYF
V gene: TRBV20-1; J gene: TRBJ1-5; CDR3 protein: CSARDGSNQPQHF
V gene: TRBV12-5; J gene: TRBJ2-2; CDR3 protein: CASGPDRGLPGELFF
V gene: TRBV12-3/TRBV12-4; J gene: TRBJ1-4; CDR3 protein: CASRIRCGNEKLFF
V gene: TRBV7-2; J gene: TRBJ2-7; CDR3 protein: CASSLGLAGASLVEQYF
V gene: TRBV5-1; J gene: TRBJ2-1; CDR3 protein: CASSPAPANNEQFF
V gene: TRBV7-9; J gene: TRBJ1-5; CDR3 protein: CASSLADIQPQHF
V gene: TRBV7-9; J gene: TRBJ1-4; CDR3 protein: CASSLSQGVGEKLFF
V gene: TRBV25-1; J gene: TRBJ2-2; CDR3 protein: CASTRTGTSTGELFF
V gene: TRBV6-1; J gene: TRBJ2-2; CDR3 protein: CASSETGTGELFF
V gene: TRBV6-5; J gene: TRBJ2-5; CDR3 protein: CASSSGLAGLETQYF
V gene: TRBV5-1; J gene: TRBJ2-3; CDR3 protein: CASSLILAGAGDTQYF
V gene: TRBV24-1; J gene: TRBJ1-5; CDR3 protein: CATRAGDSNQPQHF
V gene: TRBV7-8; J gene: TRBJ1-6; CDR3 protein: CASSPQGNSNSPLHF
V gene: TRBV7-2; J gene: TRBJ2-7; CDR3 protein: CASRIEGTGQYEQYF
V gene: TRBV5-1; J gene: TRBJ2-7; CDR3 protein: CASSLGEIGLYEQYF
V gene: TRBV12-3/TRBV12-4; J gene: TRBJ2-2; CDR3 protein: CASSFKGPGELFF
V gene: TRBV6-2/TRBV6-3; J gene: TRBJ1-2; CDR3 protein: CASSETANYGYTF
V gene: TRBV6-1; J gene: TRBJ1-4; CDR3 protein: CASSAGTGYDEKLFF
V gene: TRBV5-1; J gene: TRBJ2-7; CDR3 protein: CASRIGTGSLEQYF
V gene: TRBV21-1; J gene: TRBJ2-5; CDR3 protein: CASSKACDRGRGRETQYF
V gene: TRBV3-1; J gene: TRBJ2-7; CDR3 protein: CASTPGMGEQYF
V gene: TRBV7-2; J gene: TRBJ1-6; CDR3 protein: CASSLAQGVSNSPLHF
V gene: TRBV7-7; J gene: TRBJ2-2; CDR3 protein: CASILESRGIGELLF
V gene: TRBV7-2; J gene: TRBJ1-5; CDR3 protein: CASSLLGGTQPQHF
V gene: TRBV25-1; J gene: TRBJ2-5; CDR3 protein: CASKREETQYF
V gene: TRBV6-1; J gene: TRBJ2-7; CDR3 protein: CASRRTSGGSYEQYF
V gene: TRBV6-6; J gene: TRBJ2-1; CDR3 protein: CASSYSLNEQFF
V gene: TRBV20-1; J gene: TRBJ2-7; CDR3 protein: CSGDFVLANSYEQYF
V gene: TRBV10-3; J gene: TRBJ1-1; CDR3 protein: CAITTGPDTEAFF
V gene: TRBV10-3; J gene: TRBJ2-4; CDR3 protein: CAISTNRDLVLAKNIQYF
V gene: TRBV12-3/TRBV12-4; J gene: TRBJ1-2; CDR3 protein: CASSGFGIHYGYTF
V gene: TRBV7-9; J gene: TRBJ1-4; CDR3 protein: CASSWRPDEKLFF
V gene: TRBV2; J gene: TRBJ2-3; CDR3 protein: CASSDLRGRLAGVTDTQYF
V gene: TRBV6-2/TRBV6-3; J gene: TRBJ1-5; CDR3 protein: CASSYPDSSNQPQHF
V gene: TRBV7-2; J gene: TRBJ2-7; CDR3 protein: CASSYGERGQGSYEQYF
V gene: TRBV6-1; J gene: TRBJ2-5; CDR3 protein: CASSALAGGQGETQYF
V gene: TRBV5-5; J gene: TRBJ2-1; CDR3 protein: CASDIAGTGYNEQFF
V gene: TRBV7-2; J gene: TRBJ2-5; CDR3 protein: CASSNLASGRYETQYF
V gene: TRBV28; J gene: TRBJ2-1; CDR3 protein: CASPPAGSYNEQFF
V gene: TRBV2; J gene: TRBJ1-1; CDR3 protein: CASRTGQRAFF
V gene: TRBV7-2; J gene: TRBJ2-3; CDR3 protein: CASRSGGPDTQYF
V gene: TRBV5-8; J gene: TRBJ2-3; CDR3 protein: CASSLGTSGGTDTQYF
V gene: TRBV4-3; J gene: TRBJ2-1; CDR3 protein: CASSHGTSGYNEQFF
V gene: TRBV20-1; J gene: TRBJ2-5; CDR3 protein: CSGGPGETQYF
V gene: TRBV12-3/TRBV12-4; J gene: TRBJ1-2; CDR3 protein: CASSLARSSGGYTF
V gene: TRBV15; J gene: TRBJ1-1; CDR3 protein: CATSRERQGGRAFF
V gene: TRBV18; J gene: TRBJ1-2; CDR3 protein: CASSPTGQTYGYTF